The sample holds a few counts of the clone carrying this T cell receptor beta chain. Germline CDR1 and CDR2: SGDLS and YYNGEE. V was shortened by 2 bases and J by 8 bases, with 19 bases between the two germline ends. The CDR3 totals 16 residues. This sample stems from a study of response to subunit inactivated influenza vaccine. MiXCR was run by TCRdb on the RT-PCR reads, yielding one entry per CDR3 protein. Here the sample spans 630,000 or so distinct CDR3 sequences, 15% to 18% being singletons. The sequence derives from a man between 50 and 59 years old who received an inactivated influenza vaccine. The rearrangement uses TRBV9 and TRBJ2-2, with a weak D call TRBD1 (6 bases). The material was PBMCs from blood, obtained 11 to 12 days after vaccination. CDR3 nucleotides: TGTGCCAGCAGCGTGGCAGGGGCTTTCCGGATGGGGGAGCTGTTTTTT. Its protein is CASSVAGAFRMGELFF.